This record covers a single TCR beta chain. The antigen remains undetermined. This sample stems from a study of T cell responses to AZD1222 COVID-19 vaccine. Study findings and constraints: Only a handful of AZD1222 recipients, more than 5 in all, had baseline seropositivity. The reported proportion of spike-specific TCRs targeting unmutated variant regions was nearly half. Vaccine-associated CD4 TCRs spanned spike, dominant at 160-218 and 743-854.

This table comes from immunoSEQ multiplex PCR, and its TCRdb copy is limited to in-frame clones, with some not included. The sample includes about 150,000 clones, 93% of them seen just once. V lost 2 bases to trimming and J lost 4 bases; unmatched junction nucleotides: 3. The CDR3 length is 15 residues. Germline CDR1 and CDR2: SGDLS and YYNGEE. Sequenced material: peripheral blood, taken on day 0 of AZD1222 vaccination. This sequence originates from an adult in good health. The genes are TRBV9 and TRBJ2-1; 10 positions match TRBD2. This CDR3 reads CASSVRTSGYNEQFF. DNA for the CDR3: TGTGCCAGCAGCGTTAGGACTAGCGGATACAATGAGCAGTTCTTC.